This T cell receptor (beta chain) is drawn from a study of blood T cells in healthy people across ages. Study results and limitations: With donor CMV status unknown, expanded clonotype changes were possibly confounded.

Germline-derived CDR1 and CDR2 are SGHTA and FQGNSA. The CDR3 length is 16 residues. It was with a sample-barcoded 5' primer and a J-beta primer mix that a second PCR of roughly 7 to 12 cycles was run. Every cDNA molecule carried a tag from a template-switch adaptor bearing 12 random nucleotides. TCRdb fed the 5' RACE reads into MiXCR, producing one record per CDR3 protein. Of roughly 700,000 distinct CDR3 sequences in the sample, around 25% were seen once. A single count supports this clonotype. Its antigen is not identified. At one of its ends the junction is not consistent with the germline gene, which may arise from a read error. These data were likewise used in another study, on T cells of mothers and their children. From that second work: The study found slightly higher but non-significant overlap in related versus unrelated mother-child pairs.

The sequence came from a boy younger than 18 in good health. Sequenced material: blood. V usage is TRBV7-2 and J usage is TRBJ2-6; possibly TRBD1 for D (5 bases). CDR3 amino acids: CASSLAGGSGADVLTF. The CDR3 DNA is TGTGCCAGCAGCTTAGCAGGCGGCTCTGGGGCCGACGTCCTGACTTTC.